The rows below give T cell receptor beta chains drawn from one sample of a study of cytomegalovirus exposure and HLA in healthy donors. Here immunoSEQ multiplex PCR was the method, and the copy in TCRdb shows in-frame clones only, minus some. Of fewer than 250,000 clones in the sample, roughly 85% were seen once. Specimen: PBMCs. The receptors here all came from a male donor in good health and CMV-seronegative. Both conserved end residues are part of each CDR3. The D gene is left open where the match is weak. Expanded clones are given a class, and other clones once, few, many or no size at all.

j_call d_call clone_size v_call cdr3_aa cdr3_nt
TRBJ2-6 NA NA TRBV7-6 CASSSPGSGANVLTF TGTGCCAGCAGCTCCCCAGGCTCTGGGGCCAACGTCCTGACTTTC
TRBJ2-2 TRBD2 NA TRBV29-1 CSCGGGSNTGELFF TGCAGCTGCGGGGGGGGGTCAAACACCGGGGAGCTGTTTTTT
TRBJ2-7 TRBD1 NA TRBV27 CASSLWQGASEQYF TGTGCCAGCAGTTTATGGCAGGGGGCAAGCGAGCAGTACTTC
TRBJ1-4 NA NA TRBV28 CASSFRNSEKLFF TGTGCCAGCAGTTTCCGGAACAGTGAAAAACTGTTTTTT
TRBJ1-1 TRBD1 NA TRBV7-9 CSSSLGSQGLSTEAFF TGTTCCAGCAGCTTGGGGTCACAGGGGTTGAGCACTGAAGCTTTCTTT
TRBJ2-3 TRBD2 once TRBV7-9 CASSRRGGGNQKGRTQYF TGTGCCAGCAGCCGCCGGGGGGGAGGGAACCAAAAGGGCCGTACGCAGTATTTT
TRBJ1-6 NA NA TRBV10-2 CASSDGGSYVSPLHF TGCGCCAGCAGCGACGGGGGGAGTTATGTTTCACCCCTCCACTTT
TRBJ1-6 NA NA TRBV10-2 CASSPGNSPLHF TGCGCCAGCAGCCCAGGGAATTCACCCCTCCACTTT
TRBJ2-7 TRBD1 NA TRBV6-1 CASSVTGAYEQYF TGTGCCAGCAGTGTGACAGGGGCCTACGAGCAGTACTTC
TRBJ1-2 NA NA TRBV30 CAWVNTEGGYTF TGTGCCTGGGTCAATACCGAGGGAGGCTACACCTTC
TRBJ2-7 TRBD2 NA TRBV28 CASSPSGVSGLHEQYF TGTGCCAGCAGCCCGAGCGGGGTTTCGGGGCTCCACGAGCAGTACTTC
TRBJ1-5 NA NA TRBV7-2 CASSPQGQPQHF TGTGCCAGCAGCCCCCAGGGTCAGCCCCAGCATTTT
TRBJ2-3 NA once TRBV6-5 CASNPRDSTLDTQYF TGTGCCAGCAATCCCCGGGACTCCACTCTGGATACGCAGTATTTT
TRBJ1-4 NA NA TRBV4-1 CASSQSGQSGSWGEKLFF TGCGCCAGCAGCCAATCCGGACAGAGTGGATCCTGGGGGGAAAAACTGTTTTTT
TRBJ1-5 NA NA TRBV9 CASSVAGDPDNQPQHF TGTGCCAGCAGCGTAGCGGGGGACCCCGACAATCAGCCCCAGCATTTT
TRBJ1-4 NA few TRBV9 CASSVDGSGEKLFF TGTGCCAGCAGCGTAGACGGGTCCGGTGAAAAACTGTTTTTT
TRBJ2-5 NA NA TRBV6-6 CASRHAGGQETQYF TGTGCCAGCAGACACGCTGGGGGGCAAGAGACCCAGTACTTC
TRBJ2-2 TRBD2 NA TRBV7-3 CASSLRTGTSSGELFF TGTGCCAGCAGCTTAAGAACCGGGACTAGCTCCGGGGAGCTGTTTTTT
TRBJ2-3 TRBD2 NA TRBV29-1 CSVEEVLAGTDTQYF TGCAGCGTTGAAGAGGTGCTAGCGGGCACAGATACGCAGTATTTT
TRBJ2-5 NA NA TRBV10-1 CASSVPPRLSTLSQYF TGCGCCAGCAGTGTACCTCCAAGACTTAGCACCCTGTCCCAGTACTTC
TRBJ2-7 NA NA TRBV7-6 CASSSTAGSSYEQYF TGTGCCAGCAGCTCTACGGCGGGGAGCTCCTACGAGCAGTACTTC
TRBJ2-1 TRBD2 few TRBV9 CASSVVGRALYNEQFF TGTGCCAGCAGCGTAGTCGGGAGGGCCCTCTACAATGAGCAGTTCTTC
TRBJ1-2 NA NA TRBV29-1 CSVRQGGGYTF TGCAGCGTACGTCAGGGAGGAGGCTACACCTTC
TRBJ2-2 NA NA TRBV28 CAGRGGDTGELFF TGTGCCGGACGGGGTGGCGACACCGGGGAGCTGTTTTTT
TRBJ1-1 NA NA TRBV11-2 CASSQGMNTEAFF TGTGCCAGCAGCCAGGGGATGAACACTGAAGCTTTCTTT
TRBJ1-4 NA NA TRBV7-2 CASSLGQGGTNEKLFF TGTGCCAGCAGCTTAGGGCAGGGAGGGACTAATGAAAAACTGTTTTTT
TRBJ2-7 TRBD1 NA TRBV28 CASSDPSQGVYEQYF TGTGCCAGCAGTGACCCATCCCAGGGGGTCTACGAGCAGTACTTC
TRBJ1-4 NA NA TRBV27 CASSLRGRTNEKLFF TGTGCCAGCAGTTTAAGAGGGCGCACTAATGAAAAACTGTTTTTT
TRBJ2-1 NA NA TRBV7-3 CASSRGNGGNEQFF TGTGCCAGCAGCCGCGGGAACGGGGGCAATGAGCAGTTCTTC
TRBJ1-5 TRBD1 NA TRBV28 CASSGEQGIQPQHF TGTGCCAGCAGTGGTGAACAGGGGATCCAGCCCCAGCATTTT
TRBJ1-1 TRBD1 once TRBV7-9 CSSSSDRRNTEAFF TGTTCCAGCAGCTCGGACAGGAGGAACACTGAAGCTTTCTTT
TRBJ2-7 NA NA TRBV15 CATSRELQADSYEQYF TGTGCCACCAGCAGAGAGTTACAGGCCGACTCCTACGAGCAGTACTTC
TRBJ2-3 NA NA TRBV6-5 CASSSRLESTDTQYF TGTGCCAGCAGTTCCCGACTAGAGAGCACAGATACGCAGTATTTT
TRBJ1-2 TRBD1 few TRBV5-1 CASSRDRVYGYTF TGCGCCAGCAGCCGGGACAGGGTCTATGGCTACACCTTC
TRBJ1-2 NA few TRBV5-8 CASSLGRGNYGYTF TGTGCCAGCAGCTTGGGCAGGGGTAACTATGGCTACACCTTC
TRBJ1-4 TRBD1 few TRBV5-1 CASRTGGEKLFF TGCGCCAGCAGGACAGGGGGGGAAAAACTGTTTTTT
TRBJ2-5 TRBD1 once TRBV9 CASSAPTGAETQYF TGTGCCAGCAGCGCCCCGACAGGGGCTGAGACCCAGTACTTC
TRBJ2-1 TRBD2 NA TRBV2 CASSGLAGGGEQFF TGTGCCAGCAGTGGACTAGCGGGAGGGGGTGAGCAGTTCTTC
TRBJ2-6 TRBD1 few TRBV4-3 CASSQEVQGASGANVLTF TGCGCCAGCAGCCAAGAGGTCCAGGGGGCGAGCGGGGCCAACGTCCTGACTTTC